This TCR beta chain is from a study of blood T cell repertoires in COVID-19. Cohorts were assigned according to the clinical history that participants reported. The protocol was immunoSEQ multiplex PCR, while the TCRdb copy is restricted to in-frame clones and leaves out a portion. The sample lists a few hundred thousand clones, over 85% occurring once. The V and J ends lost 4 bases and 0 bases, in that order; junction bases with no gene match: 3. Looked up from germline, CDR1 is MNHEY and CDR2 is SVGAGI. This CDR3 comprises 15 residues. J is TRBJ2-7 and V is TRBV6-5; TRBD2 aligns across 10 bases. Specimen: PBMCs or T cells enriched from blood (not recorded which). The clonotype was recovered from a woman in her 30s who had recovered from COVID-19. CDR3 nucleotide sequence: TGTGCCAGCAGTTGGACTAGCGGAGTCTCCTACGAGCAGTACTTC. It translates to CASSWTSGVSYEQYF.